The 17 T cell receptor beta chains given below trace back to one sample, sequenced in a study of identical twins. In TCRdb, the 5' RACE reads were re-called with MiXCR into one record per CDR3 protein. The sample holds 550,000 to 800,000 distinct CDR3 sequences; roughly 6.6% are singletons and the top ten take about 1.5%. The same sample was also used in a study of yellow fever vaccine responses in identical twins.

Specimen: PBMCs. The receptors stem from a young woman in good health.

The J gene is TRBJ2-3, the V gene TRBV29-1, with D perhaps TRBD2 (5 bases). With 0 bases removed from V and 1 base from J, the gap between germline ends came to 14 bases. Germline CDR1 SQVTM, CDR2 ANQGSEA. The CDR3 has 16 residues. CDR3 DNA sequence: TGCAGCGTTGAAGAGCCCGAGCGGTGCTGCACAGATACGCAGTATTTT. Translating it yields CSVEEPERCCTDTQYF.

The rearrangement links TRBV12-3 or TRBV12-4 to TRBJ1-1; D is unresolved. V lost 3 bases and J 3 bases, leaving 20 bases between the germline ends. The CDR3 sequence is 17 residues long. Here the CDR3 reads CASSFSSRSVDYTEAFF. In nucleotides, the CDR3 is TGTGCCAGCAGTTTTTCTAGTCGGTCAGTCGATTACACTGAAGCTTTCTTT.

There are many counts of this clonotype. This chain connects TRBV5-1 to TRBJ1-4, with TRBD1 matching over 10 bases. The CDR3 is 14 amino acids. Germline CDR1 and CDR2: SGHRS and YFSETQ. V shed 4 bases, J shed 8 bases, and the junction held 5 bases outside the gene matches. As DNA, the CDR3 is TGCGCCAGCAGCGGCGGGACAGGGGTCGAAAAACTGTTTTTT. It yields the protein CASSGGTGVEKLFF. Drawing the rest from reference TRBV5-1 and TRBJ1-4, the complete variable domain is KAGVTQTPRYLIKTRGQQVTLSCSPISGHRSVSWYQQTPGQGLQFLFEYFSETQRNKGNFPGRFSGRQFSNSRSEMNVSTLELGDSALYLCASSGGTGVEKLFFGSGTQLSVL.

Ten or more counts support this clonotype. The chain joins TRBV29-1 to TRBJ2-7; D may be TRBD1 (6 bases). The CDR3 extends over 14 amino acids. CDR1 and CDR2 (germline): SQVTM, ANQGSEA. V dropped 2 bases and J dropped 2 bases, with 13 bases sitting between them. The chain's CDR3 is CSVEKRDTTYEQYF. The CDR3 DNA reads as TGCAGCGTTGAAAAAAGGGACACCACCTACGAGCAGTACTTC.

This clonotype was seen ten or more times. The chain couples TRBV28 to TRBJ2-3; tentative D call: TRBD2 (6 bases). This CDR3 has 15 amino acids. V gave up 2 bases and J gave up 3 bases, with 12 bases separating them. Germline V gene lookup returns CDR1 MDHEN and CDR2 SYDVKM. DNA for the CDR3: TGTGCCAGCAGTTTAATCTGGGGGGATACAGATACGCAGTATTTT. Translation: CASSLIWGDTDTQYF.

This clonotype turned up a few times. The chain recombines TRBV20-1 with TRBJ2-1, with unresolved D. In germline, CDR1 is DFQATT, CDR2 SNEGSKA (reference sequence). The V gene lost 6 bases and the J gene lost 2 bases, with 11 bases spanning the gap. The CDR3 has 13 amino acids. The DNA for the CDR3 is TGCAGTGCCCAGGAAGTCACCTACAATGAGCAGTTCTTC. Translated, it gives CSAQEVTYNEQFF.

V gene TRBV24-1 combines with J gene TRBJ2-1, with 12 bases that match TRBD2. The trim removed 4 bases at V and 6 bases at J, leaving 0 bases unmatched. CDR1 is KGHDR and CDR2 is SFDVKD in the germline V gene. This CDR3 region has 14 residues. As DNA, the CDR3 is TGTGCCACCAGTGAGACTAGCGGGGGCAATGAGCAGTTCTTC. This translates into CATSETSGGNEQFF.

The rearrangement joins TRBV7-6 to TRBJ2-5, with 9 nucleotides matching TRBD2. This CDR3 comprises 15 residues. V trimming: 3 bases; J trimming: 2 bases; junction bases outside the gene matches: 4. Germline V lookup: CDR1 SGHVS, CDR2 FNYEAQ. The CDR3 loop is CASSFSGSTQETQYF. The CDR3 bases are TGTGCCAGCAGCTTTAGCGGGAGTACTCAAGAGACCCAGTACTTC.

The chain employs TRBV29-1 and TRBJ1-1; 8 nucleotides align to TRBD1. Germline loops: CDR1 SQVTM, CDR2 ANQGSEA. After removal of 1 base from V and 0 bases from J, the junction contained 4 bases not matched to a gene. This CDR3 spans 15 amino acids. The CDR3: CSVEAAGGLNTEAFF. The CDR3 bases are TGCAGCGTTGAAGCAGCAGGGGGCTTGAACACTGAAGCTTTCTTT.

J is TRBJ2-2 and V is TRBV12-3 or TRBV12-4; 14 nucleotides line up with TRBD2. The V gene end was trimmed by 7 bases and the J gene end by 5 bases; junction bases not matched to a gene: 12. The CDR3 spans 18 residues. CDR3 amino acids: CASTERTSGRTKTGELFF. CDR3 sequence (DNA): TGTGCCAGCACCGAAAGGACTAGCGGGAGGACTAAAACCGGGGAGCTGTTTTTT.

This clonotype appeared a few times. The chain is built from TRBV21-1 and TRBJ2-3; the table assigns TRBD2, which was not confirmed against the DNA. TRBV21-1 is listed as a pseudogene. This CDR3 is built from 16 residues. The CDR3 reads CASRGPSGRAPDTQYF. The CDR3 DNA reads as TGTGCCAGCAGAGGTCCTAGCGGGAGGGCCCCAGATACGCAGTATTTT.

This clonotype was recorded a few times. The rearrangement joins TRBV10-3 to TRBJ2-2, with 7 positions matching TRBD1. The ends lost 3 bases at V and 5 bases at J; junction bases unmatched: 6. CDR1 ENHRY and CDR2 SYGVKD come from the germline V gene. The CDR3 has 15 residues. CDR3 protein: CAISERDRGTGELFF. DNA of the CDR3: TGTGCCATCAGTGAACGGGACAGAGGAACCGGGGAGCTGTTTTTT.

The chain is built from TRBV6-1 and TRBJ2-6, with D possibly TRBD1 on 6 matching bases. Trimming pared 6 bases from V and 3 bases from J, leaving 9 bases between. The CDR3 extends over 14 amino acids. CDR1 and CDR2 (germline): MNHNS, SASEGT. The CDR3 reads CASRGAGGANVLTF. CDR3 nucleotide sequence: TGTGCCAGCAGGGGGGCTGGTGGGGCCAACGTCCTGACTTTC.

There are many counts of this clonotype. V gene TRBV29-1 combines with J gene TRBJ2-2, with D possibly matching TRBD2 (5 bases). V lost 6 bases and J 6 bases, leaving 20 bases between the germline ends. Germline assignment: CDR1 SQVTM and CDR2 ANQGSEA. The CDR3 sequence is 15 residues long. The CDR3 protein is CSVRDTQRNPGELFF. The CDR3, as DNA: TGCAGCGTGAGGGATACGCAAAGGAATCCCGGGGAGCTGTTTTTT.

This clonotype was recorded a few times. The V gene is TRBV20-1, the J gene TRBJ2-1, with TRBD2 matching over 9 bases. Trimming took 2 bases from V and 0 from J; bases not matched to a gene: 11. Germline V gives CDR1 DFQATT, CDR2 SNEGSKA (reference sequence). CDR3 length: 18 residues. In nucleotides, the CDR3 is TGCAGTGCTAGACCGGGGGTAGCGGGGGCTAGCTCCTACAATGAGCAGTTCTTC. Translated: CSARPGVAGASSYNEQFF.

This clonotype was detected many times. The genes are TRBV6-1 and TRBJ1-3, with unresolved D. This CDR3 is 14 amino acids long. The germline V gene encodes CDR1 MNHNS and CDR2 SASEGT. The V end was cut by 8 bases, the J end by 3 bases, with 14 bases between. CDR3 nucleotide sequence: TGTGCCAGCCGGGAAGAAGGCAATGGAAACACCATATATTTT. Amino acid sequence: CASREEGNGNTIYF.

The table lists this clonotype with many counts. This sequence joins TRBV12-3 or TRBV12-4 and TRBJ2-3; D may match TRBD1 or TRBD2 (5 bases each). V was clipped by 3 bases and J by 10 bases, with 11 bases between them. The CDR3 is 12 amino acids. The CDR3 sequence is CASSFPREPQYF. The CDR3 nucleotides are TGTGCCAGCAGTTTCCCCAGGGAGCCGCAGTATTTT.